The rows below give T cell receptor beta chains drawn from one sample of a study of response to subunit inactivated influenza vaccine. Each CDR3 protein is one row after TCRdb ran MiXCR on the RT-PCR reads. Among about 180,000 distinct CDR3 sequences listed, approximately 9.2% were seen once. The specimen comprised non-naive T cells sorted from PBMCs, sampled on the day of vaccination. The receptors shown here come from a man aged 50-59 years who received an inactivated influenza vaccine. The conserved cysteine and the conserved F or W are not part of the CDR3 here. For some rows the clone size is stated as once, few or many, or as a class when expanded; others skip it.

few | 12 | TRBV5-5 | ASSLATIGDGYT
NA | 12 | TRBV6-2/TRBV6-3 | ASSYASRPHEQY
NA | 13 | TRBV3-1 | ASSQSASGSVEQY
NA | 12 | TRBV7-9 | ASSRDTTHETQY
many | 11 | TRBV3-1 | ASSQGKRNTIY
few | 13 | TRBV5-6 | ASSSEAGGFQPQH
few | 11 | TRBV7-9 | ASSADGAYEQY
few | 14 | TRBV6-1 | ASSETDRGVRSPLH
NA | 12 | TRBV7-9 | ASSRDSGDSPLH
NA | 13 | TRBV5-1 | ASSGQTSSNNEQF
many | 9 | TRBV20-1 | SASDSYEQY
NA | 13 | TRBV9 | ASSVAGTSHNEQF
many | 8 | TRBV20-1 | SARGEKLF
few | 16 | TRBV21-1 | ASSRSFGDALYNSPLH
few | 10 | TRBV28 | ASSLGGAKAF
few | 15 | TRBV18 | ASSPPGLNVNTGELF
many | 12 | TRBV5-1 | ASSLDGSGRYQY
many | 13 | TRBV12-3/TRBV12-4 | ASSLNSYSNQPQH
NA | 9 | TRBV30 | AWSQAYEQY
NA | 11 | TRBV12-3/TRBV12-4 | ASSPVGSYEQY
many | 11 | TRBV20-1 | SASPWGEDTQY
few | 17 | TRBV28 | ASSFLGKTGQSRNQPQH
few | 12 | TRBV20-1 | SASVYVRTDTQY
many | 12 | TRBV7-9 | ASSGSGSGYGYT
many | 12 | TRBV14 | ASSQNRGSGELF
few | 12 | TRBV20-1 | SAPGQGGTDTQY
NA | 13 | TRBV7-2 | ASSTLAGAQGELF
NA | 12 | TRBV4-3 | ASSQNRGGETQY
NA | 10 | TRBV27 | ASSFWGQPQH
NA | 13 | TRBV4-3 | ASSQDGPATDTQY
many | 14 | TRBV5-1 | ASSKSTSGGQETQY
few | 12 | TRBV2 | ASSEVFGSYEQY
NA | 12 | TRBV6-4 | ASSERGSSYEQY
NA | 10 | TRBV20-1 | SARAGNSPLH
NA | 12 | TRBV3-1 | ASSLFGVGYGYT
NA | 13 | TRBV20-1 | SATNVGQPAYEQY
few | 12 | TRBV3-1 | ASSQDRVQETQY
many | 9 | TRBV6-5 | ASSYEGRAF
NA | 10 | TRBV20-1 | SARDLIAEQF
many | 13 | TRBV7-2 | ASSLTTGTSYEQY